These 21 T cell receptor beta chains were sequenced from one sample in a study of control samples from healthy donors and cancer patients. Repertoires were generated with immunoSEQ multiplex PCR, while TCRdb's copy carries only in-frame clones and drops some. The sample has about 120,000 clones, around 89% seen once; the top ten hold under 40%. Sequencing was done on a sample of blood. The receptors were gathered from a man aged 45-65 years in good health.

The chain has TRBV21-1 and TRBJ1-3. TRBV21-1 is shown as a pseudogene. This CDR3 is built from 17 residues. CDR3 protein: CASSKGRKPFSGNTIYF. In nucleotides, the CDR3 is TGTGCCAGCAGCAAAGGAAGGAAGCCGTTCTCTGGAAACACCATATATTTT.

J is TRBJ1-1 and V is TRBV6-5, with D perhaps matching TRBD1 (6 bases). Germline CDR1 MNHEY, CDR2 SVGAGI. V lost 6 bases, J lost 1 base, and 9 bases lay in between. The CDR3 has 13 amino acids. CDR3 sequence (DNA): TGTGCCAGCAGCCCGGGACAGAACACTGAAGCTTTCTTT. Translating gives CASSPGQNTEAFF.

V usage is TRBV2 and J usage is TRBJ2-5; 11 nucleotides line up with TRBD1. Germline V lookup: CDR1 SNHLY, CDR2 FYNNEI. The V gene end was trimmed by 6 bases and the J gene end by 5 bases; junction bases not matched to a gene: 14. The CDR3 loop spans 17 amino acids. The CDR3 region has the DNA TGTGCCAGCAGGGCACCCCCCGGGACAGGGGGTGTGGAGACCCAGTACTTC. Translated, it gives CASRAPPGTGGVETQYF.

The genes are TRBV5-6 and TRBJ2-2; perhaps TRBD1 as D (5 bases). Germline assignment: CDR1 SGHDT and CDR2 YYEEEE. The CDR3 extends over 14 amino acids. Trimming cost V 4 bases and J 1 base, with 8 bases left between them. CDR3 in amino acids: CASSRQMNTGELFF. CDR3 DNA: TGTGCCAGCAGCCGACAGATGAACACCGGGGAGCTGTTTTTT.

This clone was seen only once. CDR3 protein: CASSDQGTSLGYTF. The CDR3 coding sequence is TGTGCCAGTAGCGATCAGGGGACATCCCTCGGCTACACCTTC. The V gene is TRBV19, the J gene TRBJ1-2, with D maybe TRBD1 (6 bases). V was pared by 6 bases and J by 8 bases, with 19 bases between. This CDR3 is 14 amino acids long. In germline, CDR1 is LNHDA, CDR2 SQIVND (reference sequence).

The chain recombines TRBV27 with TRBJ2-2; D not certain. The CDR3 runs 13 residues. Germline V gives CDR1 MNHEY, CDR2 SMNVEV (reference sequence). V shed 3 bases and J shed 2 bases, with 4 bases lying between them. The CDR3 loop is CASSLPNTGELFF. CDR3 DNA: TGTGCCAGCAGTTTGCCTAACACCGGGGAGCTGTTTTTT.

The chain carries TRBV29-1 and TRBJ2-5, with D perhaps given as TRBD1 or TRBD2 (5 bases each). Judging by the DNA end, TRBJ2-7 fits better; the J call may be wrong. The CDR3 consists of 14 residues. Germline CDR1 is SQVTM and CDR2 is ANQGSEA. The CDR3 DNA sequence: TGCAGCGTTGTCGGGACCGACCACTTCTACGAGCAGTACTTC. It translates to CSVVGTDHFYEQYF.

This chain connects TRBV18 to TRBJ2-1, with 11 bases lining up with TRBD2. The CDR3 sequence is 17 residues long. V shed 8 bases, J shed 5 bases, and the junction held 14 bases outside the gene matches. Per germline, CDR1 KGHSH and CDR2 LQKENI. CDR3 bases: TGTGCCAGCCCAAACCCCAAACGACTAGCGGGGAACAATGAGCAGTTCTTC. Translation gives CASPNPKRLAGNNEQFF.

The rearrangement joins TRBV3-1 (or the pseudogene TRBV3-2) to TRBJ2-1; 8 bases line up with TRBD1. Germline V gene lookup returns CDR1 LGHDT and CDR2 YNNKEL (reference sequence). There are 17 residues in the CDR3. The V and J ends lost 0 bases and 2 bases, in that order; junction bases with no gene match: 6. CDR3: CASSQDLGQATYNEQFF. The DNA for the CDR3 is TGTGCCAGCAGCCAAGATCTGGGACAGGCCACCTACAATGAGCAGTTCTTC.

The V gene is TRBV5-6, the J gene TRBJ1-2, with D possibly TRBD1 on 6 matching bases. V was trimmed by 0 bases and J by 2 bases, leaving 20 bases between them. Germline CDR1 SGHDT, CDR2 YYEEEE. This CDR3 comprises 18 residues. CDR3 DNA: TGTGCCAGCAGCTTGGTGCGGGGGCGAGGTTTCCAGAACTATGGCTACACCTTC. Its translation: CASSLVRGRGFQNYGYTF.

This clone showed up just once. The chain combines TRBV6-1 with TRBJ1-5; D not resolved. Trimming stripped 1 base from V and 7 bases from J, with 11 bases between. The CDR3 extends over 14 amino acids. Germline-derived CDR1 and CDR2 are MNHNS and SASEGT. CDR3 sequence reads: CASSEVQVWQPQHF. The CDR3 coding sequence is TGTGCCAGCAGTGAAGTTCAGGTCTGGCAGCCCCAGCATTTT.

The chain uses TRBV19 and TRBJ1-2, with D tentatively TRBD1 (6 bases). CDR3 length equals 14 residues. V was pared by 5 bases and J by 3 bases, with 13 bases between. CDR1 and CDR2 (germline): LNHDA, SQIVND (reference sequence). The CDR3: CASSPGGADYGYTF. The DNA of the CDR3 is TGTGCCAGTAGTCCTGGGGGGGCGGACTATGGCTACACCTTC. The variable domain in full, completed from reference TRBV19 and TRBJ1-2, reads DGGITQSPKYLFRKEGQNVTLSCEQNLNHDAMYWYRQDPGQGLRLIYYSQIVNDFQKGDIAEGYSVSREKKESFPLTVTSAQKNPTAFYLCASSPGGADYGYTFGSGTRLTVV.

The V gene is TRBV7-8, the J gene TRBJ1-1; 9 positions match TRBD1. Germline loops: CDR1 SGHVS, CDR2 FQNEAQ. The CDR3 loop spans 17 amino acids. V lost 4 bases, J lost 3 bases, and 12 bases stayed unmatched. CDR3 in DNA: TGTGCCAGCAGCTCCGGCGGGACAGGGTGGTTCGACACTGAAGCTTTCTTT. Residues: CASSSGGTGWFDTEAFF.

The V call is TRBV10-1, the J call TRBJ2-1, with D maybe TRBD2 (7 bases). Trimming pared 8 bases from V and 1 base from J, leaving 18 bases between. This CDR3 is built from 16 residues. Per the germline V gene, CDR1 is WNHNN and CDR2 is SYGVQD (reference sequence). CDR3 sequence reads: CASPTSRGGSYNEQFF. In nucleotides, the CDR3 is TGCGCCAGCCCGACATCGAGGGGGGGTTCCTACAATGAGCAGTTCTTC.

This clone occurred once. This chain connects TRBV6-5 to TRBJ1-2, with D possibly matching TRBD1 (5 bases). V lost 0 bases to trimming and J lost 6 bases, with 14 bases between them. CDR1 and CDR2 (germline): MNHEY, SVGAGI. This CDR3 has 15 residues. This CDR3 is CASSYSRQLGNGYTF. CDR3 sequence (DNA): TGTGCCAGCAGTTACTCGCGACAGTTAGGGAATGGCTACACCTTC.

This clone was found once. The V call is TRBV5-4, the J call TRBJ2-1, with D possibly being TRBD2 (5 bases). Germline CDR1 and CDR2: SGHNT and YYREEE (reference sequence). The CDR3 has 14 residues. V gave up 0 bases and J gave up 8 bases, with 12 bases separating them. This CDR3 is CASSLEEASDEQFF. CDR3 bases: TGTGCCAGCAGCTTGGAGGAGGCCAGCGATGAGCAGTTCTTC.

The CDR3 here is CASRLRTASYEQYF. Here the CDR3 DNA reads TGTGCCAGTAGACTTAGGACGGCCTCCTACGAGCAGTACTTC. The chain combines TRBV19 with TRBJ2-7, with no clear D. The V gene lost 6 bases and the J gene lost 0 bases, with 12 bases spanning the gap. Germline-derived CDR1 and CDR2 are LNHDA and SQIVND (reference sequence). The length of the CDR3 is 14 residues.

The gene calls are TRBV7-8 and TRBJ1-1; 7 positions agree with TRBD1. The CDR3 is made up of 12 amino acids. Germline lookup yields CDR1 SGHVS and CDR2 FQNEAQ. Germline trimming cut 3 bases from V and 7 bases from J; bases unmatched to any gene: 2. This chain's CDR3 is CASSLGDSEAFF. CDR3 DNA: TGTGCCAGCAGCTTGGGGGACAGTGAAGCTTTCTTT.

In DNA, the CDR3 is TGTGCCAGTAGTATTAGGGTGGGTACGAAAGCTTTCTTT. It encodes CASSIRVGTKAFF. This chain links TRBV19 with TRBJ1-1; D is uncertain. This CDR3 spans 13 amino acids. Per germline, CDR1 LNHDA and CDR2 SQIVND (reference sequence). Trimming took off 3 bases at V and 9 bases at J, with 14 bases between the two ends.

The gene calls are TRBV19 and TRBJ1-5; 10 bases fit TRBD1. V lost 8 bases, J lost 7 bases, and 5 bases stayed unmatched. The CDR3 runs 13 residues. Germline CDR1 is LNHDA and CDR2 is SQIVND (reference sequence). CDR3 protein: CASHDRGPQPQHF. The CDR3 DNA reads TGTGCCAGTCATGACAGGGGGCCCCAGCCCCAGCATTTT.

The rearrangement links TRBV30 to TRBJ1-2; no reliable D call. V was shortened by 5 bases and J by 5 bases, with 12 bases between the two germline ends. Germline CDR1 is GTSNPN and CDR2 is SVGIG (reference sequence). This CDR3 is 12 amino acids long. The DNA of the CDR3 is TGTGCCTGGGCCGTTTTGGGGTATGGCTACACCTTC. Translating it yields CAWAVLGYGYTF.